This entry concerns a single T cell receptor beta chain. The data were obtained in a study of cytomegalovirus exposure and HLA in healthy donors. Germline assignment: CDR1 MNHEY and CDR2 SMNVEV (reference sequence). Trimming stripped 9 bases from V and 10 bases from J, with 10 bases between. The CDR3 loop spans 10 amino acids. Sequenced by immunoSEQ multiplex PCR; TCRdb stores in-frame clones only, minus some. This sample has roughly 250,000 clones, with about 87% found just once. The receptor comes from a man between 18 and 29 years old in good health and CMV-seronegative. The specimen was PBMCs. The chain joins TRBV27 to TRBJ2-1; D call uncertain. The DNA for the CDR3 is TGTGCCAGTCAGGTGGGCGAGCAGTTCTTC. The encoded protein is CASQVGEQFF.